Described below is a single T cell receptor (beta chain) sequence and its context. The antigen is unknown. Germline lookup yields CDR1 DFQATT and CDR2 SNEGSKA (reference sequence). The V end lost 3 bases, the J end lost 4 bases, and 15 bases lay between the germline ends. The length of the CDR3 is 15 residues. This sample is drawn from a study of T cells in Graves' hyperthyroidism and ophthalmopathy. Looking at the study overall: Peripheral blood was collected at initial diagnosis, before any treatment.

The source material, RNA transcripts, was used to amplify TCR beta CDR3 regions. RT-PCR in the first round (using the HTBI primer set) targeted the TCR CDR3. TCRdb re-called the multiplex PCR reads with MiXCR, one entry per CDR3 protein. The table lists around 400,000 distinct CDR3 sequences, roughly 15% of them singletons. Whole-study results and caveats: Progression to ophthalmopathy was predicted a median of roughly 6.6 months early.

Exclusions: uncontrolled infection, other autoimmune disease, pregnancy, lactation. Out of over 9 ml of fresh peripheral blood came the PBMCs. The sample taken for sequencing was blood. This TCR was recovered from a woman aged 55-70 years with Graves' ophthalmopathy. The rearrangement joins TRBV20-1 to TRBJ1-4, with D hard to call. CDR3 residues: CSARDGNSGNEKLFF. The CDR3 bases are TGCAGTGCTAGGGACGGGAACTCGGGTAATGAAAAACTGTTTTTT.